The clone carrying this T cell receptor beta chain occurred once. The sample comes from a study of shared clonotypes between healthy human individuals. Germline V gives CDR1 LGHNA, CDR2 YSLEER. V lost 0 bases, J lost 0 bases, and 5 bases stayed unmatched. The CDR3 is 18 amino acids. Several immunoSEQ plates held equal portions of the genomic DNA taken from each subset. Some clones are missing from TCRdb's copy, which holds only in-frame ones; the method was immunoSEQ multiplex PCR. The sample has some 2.3 million clones, 80% to 95% seen once; the top ten hold 0.3% to 0.4%. Sequences were obtained from naive CD4+ T cells from PBMCs. Noted subset: CD45RA+ positively selected. V gene TRBV4-3 combines with J gene TRBJ2-6; the match to TRBD2 covers 7 bases. The TCR comes from a man aged 18 to 35 in good health. Some clones in this sample may be carry-over from other donors' samples. CDR3 DNA sequence: TGCGCCAGCAGCCAAGACTACGGCGGGGGCTCTGGGGCCAACGTCCTGACTTTC. Translated: CASSQDYGGGSGANVLTF.